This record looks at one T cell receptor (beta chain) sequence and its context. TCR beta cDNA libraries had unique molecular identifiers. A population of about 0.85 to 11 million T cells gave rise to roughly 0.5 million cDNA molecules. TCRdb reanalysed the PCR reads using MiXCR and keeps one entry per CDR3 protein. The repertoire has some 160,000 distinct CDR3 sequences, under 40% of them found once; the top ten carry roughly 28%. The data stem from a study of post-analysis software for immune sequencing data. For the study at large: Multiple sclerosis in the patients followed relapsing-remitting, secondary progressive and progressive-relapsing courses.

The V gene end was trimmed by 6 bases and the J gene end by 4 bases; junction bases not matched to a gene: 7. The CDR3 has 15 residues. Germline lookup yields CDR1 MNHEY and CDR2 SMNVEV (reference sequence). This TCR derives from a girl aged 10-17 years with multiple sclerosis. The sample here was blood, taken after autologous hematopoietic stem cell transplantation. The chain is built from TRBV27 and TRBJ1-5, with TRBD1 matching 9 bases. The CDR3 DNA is TGTGCCAGCAGCCCGACAGGGGGTGTAAATCAGCCCCAGCATTTT. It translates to CASSPTGGVNQPQHF.